Below are 20 T cell receptor beta chains sequenced from a single sample in a study of T cells in Graves' hyperthyroidism and ophthalmopathy. RNA transcripts provided the source from which TCR beta CDR3 regions were amplified. An initial round of RT-PCR targeting the TCR CDR3 relied on the HTBI primer set. In TCRdb, the multiplex PCR reads were re-called with MiXCR into one record per CDR3 protein. The table records approximately 510,000 distinct CDR3 sequences, around 43% of them present only once. Material: peripheral blood or thyroid tissue (not recorded which). The receptors derive from an adult woman with Graves' disease, either hyperthyroidism or ophthalmopathy (not recorded which).

The chain is built from TRBV20-1 and TRBJ1-6, with D uncertain. The CDR3 covers 12 residues. CDR1 is DFQATT and CDR2 is SNEGSKA in the germline V gene (reference sequence). Trimming removed 6 bases from V and 9 bases from J, with 12 bases in between. As DNA, the CDR3 is TGCAGTGCCCGGACCGTATCTTCACCCCTCCACTTT. It specifies CSARTVSSPLHF.

CDR3 bases: TGTGCCTGGAGTGTACGAGGGGACGAGCAGTACTTC. Encoded protein: CAWSVRGDEQYF. This rearrangement joins TRBV30 to TRBJ2-7; tentatively, D is TRBD1 or TRBD2 (5 bases each). The ends were cut back, 0 bases at V and 5 bases at J, with 8 bases in the middle. Looked up from germline, CDR1 is GTSNPN and CDR2 is SVGIG (reference sequence). CDR3 length equals 12 residues.

This clonotype has just a few counts. The genes are TRBV18 and TRBJ2-7, with TRBD1 as a possible D gene (5 bases). The CDR3 loop spans 14 amino acids. Germline values: CDR1 KGHSH, CDR2 LQKENI. V lost 3 bases and J lost 6, with 15 bases in between. CDR3 coding DNA: TGTGCCAGCTCACCTCCCTCCAGGGCTAGCGAGCAGTACTTC. The encoded protein is CASSPPSRASEQYF.

The CDR3 sequence is CASSATAYSNQPQHF. The CDR3 DNA sequence: TGTGCCAGTAGTGCGACAGCTTATAGCAATCAGCCCCAGCATTTT. The chain combines TRBV19 with TRBJ1-5, with TRBD1 as a possible D gene (5 bases). V lost 5 bases and J 0 bases, leaving 11 bases between the germline ends. This CDR3 has 15 residues. Germline CDR1 is LNHDA and CDR2 is SQIVND (reference sequence).

Points on this clonotype: Sequence at one end of the junction differs from germline and may be a read error. The rearrangement uses TRBV19 and TRBJ2-7; 12 bases match TRBD1. This CDR3 region has 16 residues. CDR1 LNHDA and CDR2 SQIVND come from the germline V gene (reference sequence). The CDR3 nucleotides are TGCGCCAGCAGCTTAGGTTCGGGACAGGGGGCAAACGAGCAGTACTTC. Protein sequence: CASSLGSGQGANEQYF.

This clonotype has a handful of counts. The genes are TRBV20-1 and TRBJ1-2; the match to TRBD1 covers 9 bases. V was pared by 1 base and J by 5 bases, with 2 bases of the junction left unmatched. CDR1 is DFQATT and CDR2 is SNEGSKA in the germline V gene (reference sequence). CDR3 length equals 13 residues. This CDR3 is CSARGGTGYGYTF. CDR3 coding DNA: TGCAGTGCTAGAGGCGGGACAGGGTATGGCTACACCTTC.

CDR3 sequence (DNA): TGTGCCAGCAGCCGGACAACAGGAAACCACCCTGAGTTCTTC. This translates into CASSRTTGNHPEFF. This rearrangement joins TRBV7-9 to TRBJ2-1, with D maybe TRBD1 (5 bases). With 5 bases removed from V and 14 bases from J, the gap between germline ends came to 22 bases. The CDR3 is made up of 14 amino acids. CDR1 and CDR2 (germline): SEHNR, FQNEAQ (reference sequence).

There are many counts of this clonotype. This chain connects TRBV29-1 to TRBJ1-2; D is unclear. CDR3 length: 12 amino acids. The V end lost 5 bases, the J end lost 8 bases, and 15 bases lay between the germline ends. Germline V gene sequence: CDR1 SQVTM, CDR2 ANQGSEA. CDR3 in DNA: TGCAGCGTTAGACTGGGGTTAGAGGGCTACACCTTC. Translated, it gives CSVRLGLEGYTF.

This clonotype was detected many times. V and J are TRBV7-8 and TRBJ2-7; the match to TRBD1 covers 7 bases. J lost 0 bases, V lost 2 bases, and 13 bases had no gene match. Looked up from germline, CDR1 is SGHVS and CDR2 is FQNEAQ. CDR3 size: 18 residues. The chain's CDR3 is CASSLLGNPGQFSYEQYF. In DNA, the CDR3 is TGTGCCAGCAGCTTATTGGGGAATCCGGGACAGTTCTCCTACGAGCAGTACTTC.

The gene calls are TRBV7-9 and TRBJ2-3; D not resolved. The germline V gene encodes CDR1 SEHNR and CDR2 FQNEAQ (reference sequence). This CDR3 is built from 16 residues. V lost 5 bases to trimming and J lost 6 bases, with 21 bases between them. CDR3 DNA sequence: TGTGCCAGCAGCCCCCGTCCAGCTAGTTCGGCCGATACGCAGTATTTT. Translating gives CASSPRPASSADTQYF.

The CDR3, as DNA: TGTGCCAGCAGCCCGGCTGCAACCGGGTACTACGAGCAGTACTTC. Its translation is CASSPAATGYYEQYF. The rearrangement joins TRBV7-9 to TRBJ2-7; no clear D. Trimming removed 5 bases from V and 3 bases from J, with 17 bases in between. CDR1 is SEHNR, CDR2 FQNEAQ, per germline (reference sequence). The CDR3 length is 15 residues.

The CDR3 DNA follows: TGCAGTGCAAGAAGGGGAAATAGCAATCAGCCCCAGCATTTT. Its translation is CSARRGNSNQPQHF. J is TRBJ1-5 and V is TRBV20-1, with a tentative D call TRBD1 (5 bases). In germline, CDR1 is DFQATT, CDR2 SNEGSKA (reference sequence). Between the trimmed V and J ends, which lost 6 bases and 0 bases, there was a span of 12 bases. There are 14 residues in the CDR3.

This clonotype was counted ten times or more. The gene calls are TRBV7-2 and TRBJ2-5, with 8 bases lining up with TRBD2. CDR3 size: 15 residues. Germline trimming cut 1 base from V and 5 bases from J; bases unmatched to any gene: 6. Germline CDR1 reads SGHTA; CDR2 reads FQGNSA. For the CDR3, the DNA is TGTGCCAGCAGCTTAGTGTCGGGAGGGACGGAGACCCAGTACTTC. It encodes CASSLVSGGTETQYF.

The chain combines TRBV15 with TRBJ2-2, with TRBD2 as a possible D gene (5 bases). This CDR3 spans 16 amino acids. Trimming left V 3 bases short and J 4 bases short, with 15 bases between. Germline V CDR1 and CDR2: LNHNV, YYDKDF (reference sequence). In nucleotides, the CDR3 is TGTGCCACCAGCAGGACCCGGGGAGTCAGCACCGGGGAGCTGTTTTTT. Amino acids: CATSRTRGVSTGELFF. The entire variable domain, with the rest obtained from reference TRBV15 and TRBJ2-2, is as follows: DAMVIQNPRYQVTQFGKPVTLSCSQTLNHNVMYWYQQKSSQAPKLLFHYYDKDFNNEADTPDNFQSRRPNTSFCFLDIRSPGLGDTAMYLCATSRTRGVSTGELFFGEGSRLTVL.

This rearrangement joins TRBV2 to TRBJ1-4; maybe TRBD1 (6 bases). Germline CDR1 reads SNHLY; CDR2 reads FYNNEI. CDR3 length equals 13 residues. Trimming removed 10 bases at V and 3 bases at J, with 12 bases between. CDR3 sequence reads: CAKRGQANEKLFF. CDR3 nucleotides: TGTGCCAAACGGGGGCAGGCTAATGAAAAACTGTTTTTT.

The gene calls are TRBV30 and TRBJ1-2; D unclear. V lost 4 bases and J 5 bases, leaving 14 bases between the germline ends. This CDR3 contains 13 residues. The germline V gene has CDR1 GTSNPN and CDR2 SVGIG (reference sequence). CDR3 protein: CAWTANIGYGYTF. CDR3 DNA: TGTGCCTGGACGGCTAATATAGGGTATGGCTACACCTTC. Combining the CDR3 with reference TRBV30 and TRBJ1-2 gives the whole variable domain SQTIHQWPATLVQPVGSPLSLECTVEGTSNPNLYWYRQAAGRGLQLLFYSVGIGQISSEVPQNLSASRPQDRQFILSSKKLLLSDSGFYLCAWTANIGYGYTFGSGTRLTVV.

The CDR3 coding sequence is TGTGCCAGCAGTGTGAAGGGGGCCCCCTCTGGAAACACCATATATTTT. Translating gives CASSVKGAPSGNTIYF. The chain has TRBV2 and TRBJ1-3, with TRBD1 identical over 7 bases. Looked up from germline, CDR1 is SNHLY and CDR2 is FYNNEI. CDR3 length: 16 amino acids. J gave up 0 bases and V 4 bases, and 6 bases lay outside the gene matches.

This clonotype has ten or more counts. The chain carries TRBV7-6 and TRBJ2-7; D remains unclear. V was shortened by 2 bases and J by 0 bases, with 20 bases between the two germline ends. The CDR3 has 18 residues. In germline, CDR1 is SGHVS, CDR2 FNYEAQ. The CDR3, as DNA: TGTGCCAGCAGCTTAATGAGGTCGAGGTTGGAATCCTCCTACGAGCAGTACTTC. This translates into CASSLMRSRLESSYEQYF.

This clonotype has just one count. The chain combines TRBV19 with TRBJ1-1; D unresolved. The germline V gene has CDR1 LNHDA and CDR2 SQIVND (reference sequence). V lost 3 bases to trimming and J lost 1 base, with 6 bases between them. The CDR3 has 13 amino acids. The CDR3 nucleotides are TGTGCCAGTAGTATTACACAGAACACTGAAGCTTTCTTT. Translation: CASSITQNTEAFF.

The rearrangement uses TRBV2 and TRBJ2-2; perhaps TRBD1 as D (5 bases). The CDR3 totals 13 residues. Germline CDR1 reads SNHLY; CDR2 reads FYNNEI. Trimming cost V 8 bases and J 4 bases, with 11 bases left between them. The CDR3 DNA follows: TGTGCCAGCTCGACAGATCTCACCGGGGAGCTGTTTTTT. This translates into CASSTDLTGELFF.